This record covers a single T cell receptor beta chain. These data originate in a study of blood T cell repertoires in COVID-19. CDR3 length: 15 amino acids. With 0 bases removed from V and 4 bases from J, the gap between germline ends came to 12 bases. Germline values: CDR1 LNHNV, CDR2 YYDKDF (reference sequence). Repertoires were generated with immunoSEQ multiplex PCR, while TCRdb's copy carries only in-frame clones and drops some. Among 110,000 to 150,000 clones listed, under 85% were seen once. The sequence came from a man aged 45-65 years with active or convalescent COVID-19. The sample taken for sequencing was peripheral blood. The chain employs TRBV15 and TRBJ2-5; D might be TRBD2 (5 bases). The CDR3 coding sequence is TGTGCCACCAGCAGAGATCGCCGGGAAAGAGAGACCCAGTACTTC. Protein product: CATSRDRRERETQYF.